This TCR beta chain was identified during a study of blood T cell repertoires in COVID-19. The V gene's germline CDR1 is SNHLY and CDR2 FYNNEI. The CDR3 is 15 amino acids. Trimming took off 4 bases at V and 0 bases at J, with 10 bases between the two ends. Donors of Cohort 3 who recovered were those that had two negative PCRs, clearance, or symptom resolution. This clone was detected only a few times. Original methodology: Quantification of nucleated cells was approximated via reference gene primer amplification. Produced via immunoSEQ multiplex PCR; TCRdb's table is partial and in-frame only. V and J calls and clone size are those listed in that table; D and trimming were worked out from the DNA. Among approximately 130,000 clones listed, 75% to 90% were seen once.

The gene calls are TRBV2 and TRBJ2-4; tentatively, D is TRBD1 (5 bases). Input material: PBMCs or T cells enriched from blood (not recorded which). The clonotype comes from a man younger than 40 who had recovered from COVID-19. The DNA of the CDR3 is TGTGCCAGCAGTGTGATACAGGTAGCCAAAAACATTCAGTACTTC. It codes for CASSVIQVAKNIQYF.